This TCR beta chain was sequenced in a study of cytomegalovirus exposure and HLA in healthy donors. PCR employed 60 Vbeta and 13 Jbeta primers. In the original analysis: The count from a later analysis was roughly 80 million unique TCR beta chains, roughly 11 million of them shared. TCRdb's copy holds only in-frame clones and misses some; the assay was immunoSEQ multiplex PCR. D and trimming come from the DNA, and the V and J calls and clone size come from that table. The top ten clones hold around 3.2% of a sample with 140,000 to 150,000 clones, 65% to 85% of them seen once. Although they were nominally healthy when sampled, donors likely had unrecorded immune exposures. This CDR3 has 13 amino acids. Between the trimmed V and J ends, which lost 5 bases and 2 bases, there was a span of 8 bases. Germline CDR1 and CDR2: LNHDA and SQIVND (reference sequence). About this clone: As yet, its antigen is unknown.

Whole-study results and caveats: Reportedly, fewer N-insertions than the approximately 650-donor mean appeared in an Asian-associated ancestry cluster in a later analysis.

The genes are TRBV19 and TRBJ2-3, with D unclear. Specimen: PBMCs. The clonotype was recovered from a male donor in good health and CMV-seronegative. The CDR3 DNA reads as TGTGCCAGTAGTTTGATACTCACAGATACGCAGTATTTT. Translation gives CASSLILTDTQYF. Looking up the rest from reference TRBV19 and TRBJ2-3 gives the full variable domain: DGGITQSPKYLFRKEGQNVTLSCEQNLNHDAMYWYRQDPGQGLRLIYYSQIVNDFQKGDIAEGYSVSREKKESFPLTVTSAQKNPTAFYLCASSLILTDTQYFGPGTRLTVL.